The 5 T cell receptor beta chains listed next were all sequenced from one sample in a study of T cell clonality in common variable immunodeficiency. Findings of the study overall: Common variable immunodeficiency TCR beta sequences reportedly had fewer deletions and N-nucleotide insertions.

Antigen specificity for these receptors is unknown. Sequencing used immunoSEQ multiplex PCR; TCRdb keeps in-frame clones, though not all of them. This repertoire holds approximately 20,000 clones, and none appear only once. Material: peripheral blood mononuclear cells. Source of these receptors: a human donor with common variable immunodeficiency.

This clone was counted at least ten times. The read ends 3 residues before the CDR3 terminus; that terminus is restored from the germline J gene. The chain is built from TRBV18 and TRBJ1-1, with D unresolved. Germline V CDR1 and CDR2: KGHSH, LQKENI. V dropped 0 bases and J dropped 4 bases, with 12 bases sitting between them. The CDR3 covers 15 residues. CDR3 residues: CASSPPSVPGTEAFF. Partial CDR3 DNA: TGTGCCAGCTCACCACCGTCCGTTCCGGGCACTGAA.

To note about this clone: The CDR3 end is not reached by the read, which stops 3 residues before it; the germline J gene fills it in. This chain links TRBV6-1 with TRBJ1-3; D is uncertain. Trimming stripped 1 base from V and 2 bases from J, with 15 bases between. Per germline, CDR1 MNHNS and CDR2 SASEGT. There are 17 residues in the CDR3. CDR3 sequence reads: CASSEGPPLVPGNTIYF. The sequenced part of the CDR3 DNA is TGTGCCAGCAGTGAAGGGCCGCCGCTAGTCCCTGGAAACACC.

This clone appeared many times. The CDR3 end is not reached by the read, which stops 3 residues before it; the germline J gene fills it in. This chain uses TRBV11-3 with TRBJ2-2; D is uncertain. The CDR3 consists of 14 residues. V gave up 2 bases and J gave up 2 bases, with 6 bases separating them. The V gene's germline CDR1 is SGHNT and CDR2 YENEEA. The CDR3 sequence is CASSLYKNTGELFF. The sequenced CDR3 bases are TGTGCCAGCAGCTTATACAAAAACACCGGGGAG.

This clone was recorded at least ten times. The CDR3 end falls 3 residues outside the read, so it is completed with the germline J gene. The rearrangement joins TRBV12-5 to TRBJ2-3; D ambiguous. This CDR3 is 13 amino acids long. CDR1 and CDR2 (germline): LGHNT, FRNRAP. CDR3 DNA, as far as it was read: TGTGCTAGTGGTTCCGTCGTCTCGTCAGCG. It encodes CASGSVVSSA. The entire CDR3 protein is CASGSVVSSAQYF. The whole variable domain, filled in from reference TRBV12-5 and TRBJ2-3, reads DARVTQTPRHKVTEMGQEVTMRCQPILGHNTVFWYRQTMMQGLELLAYFRNRAPLDDSGMPKDRFSAEMPDATLATLKIQPSEPRDSAVYFCASGSVVSSAQYFGPGTRLTVL.

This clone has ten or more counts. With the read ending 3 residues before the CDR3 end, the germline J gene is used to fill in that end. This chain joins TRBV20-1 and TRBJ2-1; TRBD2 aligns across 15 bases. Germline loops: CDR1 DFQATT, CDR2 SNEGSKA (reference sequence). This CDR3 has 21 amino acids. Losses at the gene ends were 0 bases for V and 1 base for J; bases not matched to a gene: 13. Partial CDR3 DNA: TGCAGTGCTAGAGATCAGGGGACTAGCGGGAGGCAGGTCGGGTCCTACAATGAG. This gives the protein CSARDQGTSGRQVGSYNE. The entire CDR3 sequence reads CSARDQGTSGRQVGSYNEQFF.